The 2 T cell receptor beta chains below come from one sample, sequenced in a study of T cell responses to AZD1222 COVID-19 vaccine. Profiled with immunoSEQ multiplex PCR; TCRdb holds only in-frame clones, not every one. The table has around 120,000 clones, about 88% seen once. The starting material was peripheral blood, obtained on day 0 of MenACWY control vaccination. The receptors originated from an adult in good health.

The chain couples TRBV29-1 to TRBJ1-2; D is possibly TRBD1 (6 bases). CDR1 is SQVTM, CDR2 ANQGSEA, per germline. This CDR3 comprises 11 residues. Trimming removed 3 bases at V and 6 bases at J, with 8 bases between. CDR3 protein: CSVDRGDGYTF. In DNA form, the CDR3 reads TGCAGCGTTGACAGGGGTGATGGCTACACCTTC.

This clone came up once. The chain uses TRBV2 and TRBJ2-7; 8 bases fit TRBD1. The CDR3 runs to 14 residues. The germline V gene has CDR1 SNHLY and CDR2 FYNNEI. V lost 6 bases and J lost 0; bases outside the gene matches: 4. The CDR3 coding sequence is TGTGCCAGCAGCGACGACAGGGGCTCCTACGAGCAGTACTTC. Protein: CASSDDRGSYEQYF.